This T cell receptor (beta chain) originates from a study of blood T cell repertoires in COVID-19. Study summary: Specimens from acute and convalescent COVID-19 originated in the United States, Italy and Spain.

CDR1 and CDR2 (germline): SGHRS, YFSETQ. The CDR3 is 17 amino acids. The J segment lost 6 bases and the V segment lost 4 bases, leaving 12 bases of the junction unmatched. This clone appeared a single time. As processed by the authors: Researchers report that nucleated cell counts were estimated from reference gene primer amplification. The protocol was immunoSEQ multiplex PCR, while the TCRdb copy is restricted to in-frame clones and leaves out a portion. The V and J calls and clone size come from that table; D and trimming were worked out from the DNA. Of more than 200,000 clones listed, 65% to 85% are singletons.

The TCR comes from a woman between 45 and 65 years old with acute or convalescent COVID-19. The source material was peripheral blood. The chain has TRBV5-1 and TRBJ2-3; TRBD1 agrees at 12 bases. The CDR3 DNA sequence: TGCGCCAGCAGCACCGGGACAGGGGGCGCGGGAGCCGATACGCAGTATTTT. This encodes CASSTGTGGAGADTQYF.